The TCR beta chain described here comes from a study of cytomegalovirus exposure and HLA in healthy donors. General study findings and limits: According to an earlier analysis, most TCR beta V segments yielded productive rearrangements about 90% or about 30% of the time.

Germline V gene lookup returns CDR1 LNHDA and CDR2 SQIVND (reference sequence). This CDR3 comprises 14 residues. V gave up 4 bases and J gave up 2 bases; unmatched junction bases: 1. Comments on this clone: Its antigen remains unknown.

The PCR contained 60 Vbeta and 13 Jbeta primers. Assay: immunoSEQ multiplex PCR; the TCRdb copy retains only in-frame clones and omits some. The repertoire has approximately 97,000 clones, about 81% of them found once; the top ten carry more than 4.5%. This TCR was sampled from a man aged 35 to 55 in good health and CMV-seropositive. This rearrangement joins TRBV19 to TRBJ1-1; 10 bases are a match to TRBD1. The sequencing input was PBMCs. In DNA form, the CDR3 reads TGTGCCAGTAGTAGACAGGGGGCTAACACTGAAGCTTTCTTT. This translates into CASSRQGANTEAFF. Filled out from reference TRBV19 and TRBJ1-1, the complete variable domain reads DGGITQSPKYLFRKEGQNVTLSCEQNLNHDAMYWYRQDPGQGLRLIYYSQIVNDFQKGDIAEGYSVSREKKESFPLTVTSAQKNPTAFYLCASSRQGANTEAFFGQGTRLTVV.